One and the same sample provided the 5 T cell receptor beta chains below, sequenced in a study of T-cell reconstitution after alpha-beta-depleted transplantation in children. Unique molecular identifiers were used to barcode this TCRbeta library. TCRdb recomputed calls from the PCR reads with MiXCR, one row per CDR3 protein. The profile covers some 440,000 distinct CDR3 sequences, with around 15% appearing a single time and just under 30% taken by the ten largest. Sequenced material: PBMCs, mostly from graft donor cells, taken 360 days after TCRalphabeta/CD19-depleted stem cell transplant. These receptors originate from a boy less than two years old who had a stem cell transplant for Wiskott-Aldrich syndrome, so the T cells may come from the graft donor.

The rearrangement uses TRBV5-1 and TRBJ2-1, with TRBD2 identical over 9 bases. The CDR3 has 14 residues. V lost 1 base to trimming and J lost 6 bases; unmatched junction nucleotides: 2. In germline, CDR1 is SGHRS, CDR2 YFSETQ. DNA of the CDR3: TGCGCCAGCAGCTTGATAGCGGGAGTCAATGAGCAGTTCTTC. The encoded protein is CASSLIAGVNEQFF.

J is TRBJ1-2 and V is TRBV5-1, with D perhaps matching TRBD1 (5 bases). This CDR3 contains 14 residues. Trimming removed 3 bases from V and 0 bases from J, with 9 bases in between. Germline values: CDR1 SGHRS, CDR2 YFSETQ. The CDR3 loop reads CASSWDGTNYGYTF. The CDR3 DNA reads TGCGCCAGCAGCTGGGACGGTACTAACTATGGCTACACCTTC.

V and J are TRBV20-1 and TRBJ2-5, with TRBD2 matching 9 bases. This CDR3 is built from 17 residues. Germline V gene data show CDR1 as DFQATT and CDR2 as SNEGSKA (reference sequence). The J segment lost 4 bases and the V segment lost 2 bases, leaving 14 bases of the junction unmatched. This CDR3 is CSARLAGVIVRRETQYF. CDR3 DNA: TGCAGTGCTAGATTAGCGGGAGTGATAGTGCGAAGAGAGACCCAGTACTTC.

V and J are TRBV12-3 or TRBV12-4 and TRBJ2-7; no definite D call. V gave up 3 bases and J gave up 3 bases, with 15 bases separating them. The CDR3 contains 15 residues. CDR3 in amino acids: CASSLSQVLIYEQYF. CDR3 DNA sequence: TGTGCCAGCAGTTTGTCGCAGGTTCTCATCTACGAGCAGTACTTC.

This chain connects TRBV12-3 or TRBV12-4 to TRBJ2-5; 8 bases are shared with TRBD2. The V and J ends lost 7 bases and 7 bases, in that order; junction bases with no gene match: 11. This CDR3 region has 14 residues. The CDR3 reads CASTIAGPLGTQYF. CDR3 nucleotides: TGTGCCAGCACTATAGCGGGGCCCCTTGGGACCCAGTACTTC.